There are a few counts of the clone carrying this TCR beta chain. This entry is derived from a study of control samples from healthy donors and cancer patients. Trimming left V 4 bases short and J 8 bases short, with 18 bases between. Per the germline V gene, CDR1 is SGHKS and CDR2 is YYEKEE (reference sequence). The CDR3 runs 14 residues. The repertoire was sequenced with immunoSEQ multiplex PCR; TCRdb's copy has only in-frame clones and lacks some. The profile shows more than 15,000 clones, around 80% of them singletons. V usage is TRBV5-5 and J usage is TRBJ1-2; D is unclear. This TCR came from a man of 80 years or more with head and neck cancer. The source material was PBMCs. The CDR3 here is CASSTYGVRYGYTF. CDR3 DNA sequence: TGTGCCAGCAGCACCTATGGAGTTCGATACGGCTACACCTTC.